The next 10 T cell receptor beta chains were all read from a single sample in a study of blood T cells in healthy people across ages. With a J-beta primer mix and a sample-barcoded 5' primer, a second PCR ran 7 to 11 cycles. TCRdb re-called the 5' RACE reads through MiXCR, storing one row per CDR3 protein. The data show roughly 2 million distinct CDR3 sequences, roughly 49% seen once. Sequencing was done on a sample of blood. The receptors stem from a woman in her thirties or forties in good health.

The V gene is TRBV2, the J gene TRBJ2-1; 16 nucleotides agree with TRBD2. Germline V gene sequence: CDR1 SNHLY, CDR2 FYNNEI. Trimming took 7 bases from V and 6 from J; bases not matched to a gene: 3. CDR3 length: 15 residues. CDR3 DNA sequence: TGTGCCAGCACCGGGACTAGCGGGGGGGTCAATGAGCAGTTCTTC. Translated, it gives CASTGTSGGVNEQFF.

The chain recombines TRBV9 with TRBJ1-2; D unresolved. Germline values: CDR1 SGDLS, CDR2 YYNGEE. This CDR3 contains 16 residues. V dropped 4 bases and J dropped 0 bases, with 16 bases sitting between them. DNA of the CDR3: TGTGCCAGCAGCCCCCTGGACGGGCTTACTAACTATGGCTACACCTTC. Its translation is CASSPLDGLTNYGYTF.

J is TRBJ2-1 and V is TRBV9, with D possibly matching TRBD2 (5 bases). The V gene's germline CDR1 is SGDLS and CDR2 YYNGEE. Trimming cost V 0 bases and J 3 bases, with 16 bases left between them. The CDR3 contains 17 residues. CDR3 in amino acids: CASSVAMDFQLYNEQFF. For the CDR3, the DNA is TGTGCCAGCAGCGTAGCTATGGACTTCCAGCTCTACAATGAGCAGTTCTTC.

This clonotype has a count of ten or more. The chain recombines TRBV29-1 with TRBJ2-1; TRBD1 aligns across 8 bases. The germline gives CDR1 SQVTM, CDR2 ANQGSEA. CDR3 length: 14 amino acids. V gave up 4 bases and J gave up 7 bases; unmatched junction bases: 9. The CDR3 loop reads CSVASGQAPNEQFF. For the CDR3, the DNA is TGCAGCGTTGCCTCGGGACAGGCCCCTAATGAGCAGTTCTTC.

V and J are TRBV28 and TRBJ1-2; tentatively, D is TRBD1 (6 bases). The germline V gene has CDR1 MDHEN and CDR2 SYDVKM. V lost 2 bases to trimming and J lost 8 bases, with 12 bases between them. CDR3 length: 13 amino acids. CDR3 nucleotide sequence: TGTGCCAGCAGTTTAAACGGGGGCCGGGGCTACACCTTC. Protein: CASSLNGGRGYTF.

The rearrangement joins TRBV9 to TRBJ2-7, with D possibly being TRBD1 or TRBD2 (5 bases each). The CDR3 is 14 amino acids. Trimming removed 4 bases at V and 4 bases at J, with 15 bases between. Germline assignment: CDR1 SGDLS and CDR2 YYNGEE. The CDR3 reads CASSTGRAGYEQYF. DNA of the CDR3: TGTGCCAGCAGCACGGGACGGGCAGGGTACGAGCAGTACTTC.

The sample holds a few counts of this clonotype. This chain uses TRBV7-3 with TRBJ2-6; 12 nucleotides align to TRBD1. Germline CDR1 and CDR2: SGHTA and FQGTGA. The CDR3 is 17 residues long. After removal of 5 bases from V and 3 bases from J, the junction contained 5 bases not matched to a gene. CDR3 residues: CASSPGTGGFGANVLTF. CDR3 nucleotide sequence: TGTGCCAGCAGCCCCGGGACAGGGGGCTTTGGGGCCAACGTCCTGACTTTC.

This chain's CDR3 is CSVFRQGLEAFF. The DNA for the CDR3 is TGCAGCGTTTTCCGTCAGGGGCTTGAAGCTTTCTTT. The chain combines TRBV29-1 with TRBJ1-1; possibly TRBD1 for D (6 bases). Trimming pared 5 bases from V and 7 bases from J, leaving 14 bases between. The CDR3 sequence is 12 residues long. Germline V gene lookup returns CDR1 SQVTM and CDR2 ANQGSEA.

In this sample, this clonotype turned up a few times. CDR3 loop: CSARDRGREQYF. CDR3 bases: TGCAGTGCTAGAGATCGAGGTCGGGAGCAGTACTTC. The chain joins TRBV20-1 to TRBJ2-5; maybe TRBD2 (6 bases). V was shortened by 0 bases and J by 11 bases, with 13 bases between the two germline ends. CDR3 length equals 12 residues. Germline CDR1 and CDR2: DFQATT and SNEGSKA (reference sequence).

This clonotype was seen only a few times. The CDR3 region is CASSPLGRTYEQYF. The CDR3 DNA sequence: TGCGCCAGCAGCCCCCTGGGTCGCACCTACGAGCAGTACTTC. The chain carries TRBV4-1 and TRBJ2-7; no definite D call. The CDR3 is 14 amino acids. Germline V CDR1 and CDR2: MGHRA, YSYEKL. Trimming left V 4 bases short and J 2 bases short, with 12 bases between.